The source of this TCR beta chain is a study of CD8 T cells in Susac syndrome. This CDR3 is built from 14 residues. Trimming took 2 bases from V and 5 from J; bases not matched to a gene: 6. Random hexamers were used to reverse transcribe an amount of roughly 0.45 to 1 ug RNA. Using its own MiXCR run on the immunoSEQ multiplex PCR reads, TCRdb lists one record per CDR3 protein. The sample includes about 180,000 distinct CDR3 sequences, approximately 95% of them seen just once. The source is a human donor with multiple sclerosis. The rearrangement uses TRBV23-1 and TRBJ2-7; TRBD1 matches 7 bases. TRBV23-1 is identified as an open reading frame with a role that is uncertain. Source material: CD4+ T cells from PBMCs. CDR3 sequence (DNA): TGCGCCAGCAGTCAACGGGGACAGTATAACGAGCAGTACTTC. Its protein product is CASSQRGQYNEQYF.